The rows below give T cell receptor beta chains drawn from one sample of a study of cytotoxic CD8 clonotypes in ibrutinib-treated CLL. Profiling relied on immunoSEQ multiplex PCR, and the TCRdb table lists in-frame clones only, not all of them. The sample shows approximately 340,000 clones, about 64% of them seen only once. This specimen consisted of PBMCs, obtained after 36 months of ibrutinib treatment. The receptors originated from a human donor with chronic lymphocytic leukemia. Each CDR3 is given with its conserved first and last residue. D genes are given only for firm matches. Not every row has a clone size; where given, it reads once, few, many or a size class.

j_call,clone_size,v_call,d_call,cdr3_nt,cdr3_aa
TRBJ2-5,NA,TRBV5-1,NA,TGCGCCAGCAGCTTGGGACATAGCCAAGAGACCCAGTACTTC,CASSLGHSQETQYF
TRBJ2-1,NA,TRBV6-1,NA,TGTGCCAGCAGTGAAGCTTGGACAGTGTGGTCGGTGGTCTTC,CASSEAWTVWSVVF
TRBJ2-2,few,TRBV4-1,TRBD2,TGCGCCAGCAGCCGAAGACTAGCGGGAGATAGGGCGAACACCGGGGAGCTGTTTTTT,CASSRRLAGDRANTGELFF
TRBJ1-6,NA,TRBV6-1,NA,TGTGCCAGCAGTGAACCTGGCAGCATTAATTCACCCCTCCACTTT,CASSEPGSINSPLHF
TRBJ2-3,NA,TRBV30,NA,TGTGCCTGGAGGGAGGCCCGAAGGAGGCACAGGGAAACGCAGTATTTT,CAWREARRRHRETQYF
TRBJ2-1,NA,TRBV28,NA,TGTGCCAGCAAGCGTCCTTATGGCCTGAGCTCCTACAATGAGCAGTTCTTC,CASKRPYGLSSYNEQFF
TRBJ2-7,NA,TRBV4-1,NA,TGCGCCAGCAGCCAACCCTACGGGGCCGGCGAGCAGTACTTC,CASSQPYGAGEQYF
TRBJ1-2,NA,TRBV11-2,TRBD1,TGTGCCAGCAGCTTAGACATAAGGACAGGGATTTATAACTATGGCTACACCTTC,CASSLDIRTGIYNYGYTF
TRBJ2-1,NA,TRBV7-9,NA,TGTGCCAGCAGCTTAGGAGGTCAGACCAATGAGCAGTTCTTC,CASSLGGQTNEQFF
TRBJ1-1,NA,TRBV11-2,NA,TGTGCCAGCAGTCTAGGGGGGCACCAGAACACTGAAGCTTTCTTT,CASSLGGHQNTEAFF
TRBJ2-2,few,TRBV11-2,NA,TGTGCCAGCAGCGCTAGATCCGGGGAGCTGTTTTTT,CASSARSGELFF
TRBJ2-3,NA,TRBV29-1,TRBD2,TGCAGTGCGCGGGAGGGAGGCACAGATACGCAGTATTTT,CSAREGGTDTQYF
TRBJ2-7,NA,TRBV29-1,TRBD2,TGCAGCGTTGAATCGGGTAGCGGGGGGACGTACGAGCAGTACTTC,CSVESGSGGTYEQYF
TRBJ1-1,NA,TRBV7-8,NA,TGTGCCAGCAGCTTAGGCGGCAGGGCAAGGAGCACTGAAGCTTTCTTT,CASSLGGRARSTEAFF
TRBJ2-3,once,TRBV9,NA,TGTGCCAGCAGCGTAGGCAATACGCAGTATTTT,CASSVGNTQYF
TRBJ1-1,NA,TRBV11-2,TRBD1,TGTGCCAGCAAGGGACAGGGGACTGAAGCTTTCTTT,CASKGQGTEAFF
TRBJ2-3,NA,TRBV5-1,TRBD2,TGCGCCAGCAGCACCGGGACTAGCGGGAGTAGGATCGCGACGCAGTATTTT,CASSTGTSGSRIATQYF
TRBJ2-3,NA,TRBV18,NA,TGTGCCAGCTCACCAGTGCTAGTGGGATATGGCACAGATACGCAGTATTTT,CASSPVLVGYGTDTQYF
TRBJ2-7,once,TRBV9,NA,TGTGCCAGCAGCGCTCTGGACAGCCCCTCCTACGAGCAGTACTTC,CASSALDSPSYEQYF
TRBJ2-1,NA,TRBV6-5,NA,TGTGCCAGCAGTTACGGGCTAGGCGGCCCTTACAATGAGCAGTTCTTC,CASSYGLGGPYNEQFF
TRBJ1-2,few,TRBV6-5,TRBD1,TGTGCCAGCAGAACCGGGACAGCCATCACCTATGGCTACACCTTC,CASRTGTAITYGYTF
TRBJ1-6,few,TRBV9,NA,TGTGCCAGCAGCGTAGATCCCGGGGGACACTCACCCCTCCACTTT,CASSVDPGGHSPLHF
TRBJ2-5,NA,TRBV20-1,NA,TGCAGTCCGACCTGGGAGGAGACCCAGTACTTC,CSPTWEETQYF
TRBJ1-2,NA,TRBV11-2,NA,TGTGCCAGCAGCTTAGGGGCCGTATATGGCTACACCTTC,CASSLGAVYGYTF
TRBJ1-1,NA,TRBV15,TRBD1,TGTGCCACCGGGAGACAGGGAAACACTGAAGCTTTCTTT,CATGRQGNTEAFF
TRBJ2-3,NA,TRBV7-6,NA,TGTGCCAGCAGCTTAACTCCGCGGAGCACAGATACGCAGTATTTT,CASSLTPRSTDTQYF
TRBJ2-1,NA,TRBV19,TRBD2,TGTGCCTCGCATCCTAGCGGACCCTACAATGAGCAGTTCTTC,CASHPSGPYNEQFF
TRBJ2-7,NA,TRBV28,TRBD1,TGTGCCAGCAGTCAAAGGACAGGGGGCGAGCAGTACTTC,CASSQRTGGEQYF
TRBJ2-7,NA,TRBV4-1,NA,TGCGCCAGCAGCCAAGGTGGGCGGGCAACCTCCTACGAGCAGTACTTC,CASSQGGRATSYEQYF
TRBJ1-2,many,TRBV18,NA,TGTGCCAGCTCACCAGGGGCAGGGAACGGCTACACCTTC,CASSPGAGNGYTF
TRBJ1-5,few,TRBV9,NA,TGTGCCAGCAGCCGACTACTAGACGGGCCCCAGCATTTT,CASSRLLDGPQHF
TRBJ2-5,NA,TRBV5-5,NA,TGTGCCAGCAGCTTAGTTGGGGGAGTAAAGACCCAGTACTTC,CASSLVGGVKTQYF
TRBJ2-1,NA,TRBV9,NA,TGTGCCAGCAGCGTAGGTGGGTGGGAGCAGTTCTTC,CASSVGGWEQFF
TRBJ2-7,NA,TRBV5-6,NA,TGTGCCAGCAGCCGCGAACGGACCCCCTACGAGCAGTACTTC,CASSRERTPYEQYF
TRBJ1-1,once,TRBV19,NA,TGTGCCAGTAGTATCTTCGGGTTAAGGACTGAAGCTTTCTTT,CASSIFGLRTEAFF
TRBJ2-1,few,TRBV5-1,NA,TGCGCCAGCACCAAAAAAACAGGGCCTTCTGAGCAGTTCTTC,CASTKKTGPSEQFF
TRBJ2-7,NA,TRBV28,NA,TGTGCCAGCAGTTTAGAGGGAACATACGAGCAGTACTTC,CASSLEGTYEQYF